Below, 28 T cell receptor beta chains from the same sample are listed, as sequenced in a study of shared clonotypes between healthy human individuals. Naive CD8 cells lacked CD45RO and underwent positive selection for CCR7, leaving out terminally differentiated effector memory CD45RA+ cells. TCRdb's table, derived via immunoSEQ multiplex PCR, lists solely in-frame clones and lacks some. In the table there are approximately 740,000 clones, about 92% of which are singletons. Sequencing was performed on naive CD8+ T cells sorted from blood. Every receptor here comes from a man between 25 and 39 years old in good health.

Turning to this clone: This specimen includes other DNA sequences encoding the same CDR3. The chain couples TRBV5-1 to TRBJ2-7; TRBD1 matches 7 bases. Germline V gene sequence: CDR1 SGHRS, CDR2 YFSETQ. The CDR3 extends over 13 amino acids. V lost 2 bases, J lost 3 bases, and 2 bases stayed unmatched. CDR3 sequence (DNA): TGCGCCAGCAGCTTAAGACAGGGCTACGAGCAGTACTTC. It yields the protein CASSLRQGYEQYF.

V and J are TRBV27 and TRBJ2-2, with D maybe TRBD1 (5 bases). From germline, CDR1 is MNHEY and CDR2 SMNVEV (reference sequence). Trimming left V 3 bases short and J 3 bases short, with 14 bases between. This CDR3 is built from 16 residues. CDR3 residues: CASSLSGHGYTGELFF. The CDR3 DNA sequence: TGTGCCAGCAGTTTGTCTGGACATGGATACACCGGGGAGCTGTTTTTT.

The chain has TRBV6-1 and TRBJ1-2, with 7 bases lining up with TRBD1. Germline assignment: CDR1 MNHNS and CDR2 SASEGT. The CDR3 extends over 17 amino acids. The J segment lost 6 bases and the V segment lost 2 bases, leaving 15 bases of the junction unmatched. The CDR3 loop is CASSEPLRFGTANGYTF. For the CDR3, the DNA is TGTGCCAGCAGTGAACCCCTTAGATTCGGGACAGCCAATGGCTACACCTTC.

This sequence joins TRBV4-3 and TRBJ2-1, with 9 nucleotides matching TRBD2. Trimming cost V 1 base and J 7 bases; bases outside gene matches: 11. From germline, CDR1 is LGHNA and CDR2 YSLEER. This CDR3 spans 17 amino acids. CDR3 nucleotide sequence: TGCGCCAGCAGCCAAGGCGAACCCGGCGGGAGGGGAAATGAGCAGTTCTTC. It translates to CASSQGEPGGRGNEQFF.

J is TRBJ1-2 and V is TRBV6-1, with D unclear. This CDR3 comprises 14 residues. Trimming removed 2 bases from V and 6 bases from J, with 13 bases in between. Germline V lookup: CDR1 MNHNS, CDR2 SASEGT. The CDR3 DNA is TGTGCCAGCAGTGAACCCCAACCGTCGCATGGCTACACCTTC. Translated, it gives CASSEPQPSHGYTF.

The chain links TRBV10-1 to TRBJ2-1; 9 bases map to TRBD1. V dropped 2 bases and J dropped 4; count of bases not matched to a gene: 6. CDR3 length equals 16 residues. Germline V lookup: CDR1 WNHNN, CDR2 SYGVQD (reference sequence). The CDR3: CASSETGQGHYNEQFF. The CDR3 DNA follows: TGCGCCAGCAGTGAGACGGGACAGGGTCATTACAATGAGCAGTTCTTC.

The chain employs TRBV19 and TRBJ2-7, with TRBD1 matching 9 bases. V lost 5 bases and J lost 4; bases outside the gene matches: 9. The CDR3 runs 15 residues. The V gene's germline CDR1 is LNHDA and CDR2 SQIVND (reference sequence). DNA of the CDR3: TGTGCCAGTAGTCCTGACGGGACAGGGTTATACGAGCAGTACTTC. Translating gives CASSPDGTGLYEQYF.

The sample holds one count of this clone. V is TRBV6-5 and J is TRBJ2-7, with D maybe TRBD2 (5 bases). Germline CDR1 is MNHEY and CDR2 is SVGAGI. The V end lost 0 bases, the J end lost 2 bases, and 8 bases lay between the germline ends. The CDR3 has 14 residues. CDR3 loop: CASSYSGETYEQYF. CDR3 nucleotides: TGTGCCAGCAGTTACTCGGGAGAGACCTACGAGCAGTACTTC.

This chain links TRBV14 with TRBJ2-1; D is unresolved. The V end lost 10 bases, the J end lost 0 bases, and 7 bases lay between the germline ends. CDR1 is SGHDN, CDR2 FVKESK, per germline. There are 12 residues in the CDR3. CDR3 DNA sequence: TGTGCCACAGGCCTCTCCTACAATGAGCAGTTCTTC. This encodes CATGLSYNEQFF.

The chain links TRBV27 to TRBJ2-1, with 8 bases aligning to TRBD2. The CDR3 consists of 15 residues. Germline CDR1 is MNHEY and CDR2 is SMNVEV (reference sequence). The V gene end was trimmed by 8 bases and the J gene end by 5 bases; junction bases not matched to a gene: 11. The CDR3 is CASYSSGRANNEQFF. The CDR3 DNA reads TGTGCCAGCTATAGCTCCGGGAGGGCCAACAATGAGCAGTTCTTC.

The chain carries TRBV19 and TRBJ1-5; the D gene is possibly TRBD1 (6 bases). Germline CDR1 LNHDA, CDR2 SQIVND (reference sequence). The CDR3 sequence is 14 residues long. Trimming shortened V by 7 bases and J by 6 bases, and 16 bases separated the two germline ends. The CDR3 is CASTMTGLGQPQHF. The CDR3 DNA follows: TGTGCCAGTACCATGACAGGTCTAGGTCAGCCCCAGCATTTT.

This chain joins TRBV28 and TRBJ2-7; 8 positions agree with TRBD1. Per germline, CDR1 MDHEN and CDR2 SYDVKM. Trimming cost V 10 bases and J 2 bases; bases outside gene matches: 4. The CDR3 is 12 amino acids. The CDR3 loop is CATGQGPYEQYF. The CDR3 region has the DNA TGTGCCACCGGACAGGGACCCTACGAGCAGTACTTC.

The chain combines TRBV27 with TRBJ2-1; 9 bases are a match to TRBD2. This CDR3 spans 15 amino acids. V was clipped by 9 bases and J by 5 bases; unmatched bases: 11. Germline lookup yields CDR1 MNHEY and CDR2 SMNVEV (reference sequence). CDR3 region: CASTQGLAPNNEQFF. The CDR3 DNA sequence: TGTGCCAGTACCCAGGGACTAGCACCCAACAATGAGCAGTTCTTC.

The gene calls are TRBV29-1 and TRBJ2-5; D might be TRBD1 or TRBD2, each matching 5 bases. Germline V gene sequence: CDR1 SQVTM, CDR2 ANQGSEA. The length of the CDR3 is 13 residues. Trimming cost V 4 bases and J 3 bases, with 12 bases left between them. The CDR3 coding sequence is TGCAGCGTTGGAGGGGCAGTCAAAGAGACCCAGTACTTC. As protein: CSVGGAVKETQYF.

The V gene is TRBV10-1, the J gene TRBJ2-2; the D gene is possibly TRBD2 (5 bases). Looked up from germline, CDR1 is WNHNN and CDR2 is SYGVQD (reference sequence). The CDR3 totals 13 residues. V gave up 4 bases and J gave up 4 bases, with 7 bases separating them. DNA for the CDR3: TGCGCCAGCAGTGGTAGCGCCACCGGGGAGCTGTTTTTT. Protein product: CASSGSATGELFF.

This chain connects TRBV27 to TRBJ1-1; D is perhaps TRBD1 (6 bases). CDR3 length equals 13 residues. Trimming pared 0 bases from V and 10 bases from J, leaving 12 bases between. From germline, CDR1 is MNHEY and CDR2 SMNVEV (reference sequence). As DNA, the CDR3 is TGTGCCAGCAGTTTATCGTCGGGCAGGGGAGCTTTCTTT. It yields the protein CASSLSSGRGAFF.

The table lists this clone with a few counts. Distinct nucleotide sequences in the sample also encode this CDR3. The V gene is TRBV29-1, the J gene TRBJ1-1; D uncertain. CDR1 is SQVTM and CDR2 is ANQGSEA in the germline V gene. This CDR3 comprises 12 residues. Trimming took off 4 bases at V and 0 bases at J, with 6 bases between the two ends. In DNA form, the CDR3 reads TGCAGCGTTGGATACATGAACACTGAAGCTTTCTTT. Translated, it gives CSVGYMNTEAFF.

This clone was seen once. V and J are TRBV9 and TRBJ2-1; D is ambiguous. This CDR3 contains 12 residues. The V end lost 3 bases, the J end lost 5 bases, and 6 bases lay between the germline ends. In germline, CDR1 is SGDLS, CDR2 YYNGEE. The CDR3 region is CASSGVDNEQFF. As DNA, the CDR3 is TGTGCCAGCAGCGGGGTTGACAATGAGCAGTTCTTC.

This clone has only one observation. V usage is TRBV6-1 and J usage is TRBJ2-7; D remains unclear. Between the trimmed V and J ends, which lost 2 bases and 6 bases, there was a span of 8 bases. The germline gives CDR1 MNHNS, CDR2 SASEGT. CDR3 length: 12 residues. CDR3 in amino acids: CASSETSPEQYF. The CDR3 nucleotides read TGTGCCAGCAGTGAAACTTCCCCCGAGCAGTACTTC.

The chain recombines TRBV19 with TRBJ2-7; TRBD2 matches at 9 bases. V lost 5 bases and J lost 0; bases outside the gene matches: 2. CDR3 length: 14 residues. CDR1 is LNHDA, CDR2 SQIVND, per germline (reference sequence). Written as DNA, the CDR3 is TGTGCCAGTAGTGCTAGCGGGAACTCCTACGAGCAGTACTTC. Encoded protein: CASSASGNSYEQYF.

The V call is TRBV29-1, the J call TRBJ2-7; D gene unclear. Trimming pared 7 bases from V and 1 base from J, leaving 14 bases between. This CDR3 is 13 amino acids long. The V gene's germline CDR1 is SQVTM and CDR2 ANQGSEA. This CDR3 reads CSALHGFSYEQYF. The CDR3 region has the DNA TGCAGCGCTCTCCACGGTTTTTCCTACGAGCAGTACTTC.

The chain is built from TRBV4-1 and TRBJ2-7, with D perhaps given as TRBD1 or TRBD2 (5 bases each). V was clipped by 4 bases and J by 3 bases, with 10 bases between them. This CDR3 has 13 amino acids. The V gene's germline CDR1 is MGHRA and CDR2 YSYEKL. The CDR3 bases are TGCGCCAGCAGCCCCGGGACGTTCTACGAGCAGTACTTC. It translates to CASSPGTFYEQYF.

The chain links TRBV9 to TRBJ2-7; D perhaps matches TRBD1 (6 bases). Germline-derived CDR1 and CDR2 are SGDLS and YYNGEE. V lost 3 bases and J 0 bases, leaving 13 bases between the germline ends. There are 15 residues in the CDR3. The CDR3 here is CASSATPGVSYEQYF. DNA of the CDR3: TGTGCCAGCAGCGCCACCCCAGGGGTCTCCTACGAGCAGTACTTC.

The chain is built from TRBV7-2 and TRBJ1-3; D not certain. There are 14 residues in the CDR3. V lost 5 bases and J 0 bases, leaving 8 bases between the germline ends. The germline gives CDR1 SGHTA, CDR2 FQGNSA. The CDR3 DNA follows: TGTGCCAGCAGCCATGGGAGCTCTGGAAACACCATATATTTT. This gives the protein CASSHGSSGNTIYF.

The chain is built from TRBV7-9 and TRBJ1-1; D gene unclear. There are 12 residues in the CDR3. The germline V gene has CDR1 SEHNR and CDR2 FQNEAQ (reference sequence). The V end was cut by 0 bases, the J end by 6 bases, with 5 bases between. CDR3 in amino acids: CASSLARAEAFF. CDR3 bases: TGTGCCAGCAGCTTAGCGCGGGCTGAAGCTTTCTTT. Full variable domain (remainder filled in from reference TRBV7-9 and TRBJ1-1): DTGVSQNPRHKITKRGQNVTFRCDPISEHNRLYWYRQTLGQGPEFLTYFQNEAQLEKSRLLSDRFSAERPKGSFSTLEIQRTEQGDSAMYLCASSLARAEAFFGQGTRLTVV.

The CDR3 DNA sequence: TGCGCCAGCAGTGTAGGGCTTAACACTGAAGCTTTCTTT. Protein product: CASSVGLNTEAFF. V gene TRBV10-2 combines with J gene TRBJ1-1; D remains unclear. V was pared by 4 bases and J by 2 bases, with 8 bases between. In germline, CDR1 is WSHSY, CDR2 SAAADI. The CDR3 covers 13 residues.

J is TRBJ2-1 and V is TRBV11-2; 8 nucleotides align to TRBD2. The CDR3 covers 16 residues. Germline assignment: CDR1 SGHAT and CDR2 FQNNGV. With 0 bases clipped from V and 4 bases from J, the junction kept 5 bases outside the gene matches. In DNA, the CDR3 is TGTGCCAGCAGCTTAGATTTAACTAGCGGTTACAATGAGCAGTTCTTC. Translated: CASSLDLTSGYNEQFF.

This rearrangement joins TRBV7-3 to TRBJ2-7, with a weak D call TRBD1 (6 bases). V lost 4 bases and J lost 4, with 11 bases in between. The germline V gene encodes CDR1 SGHTA and CDR2 FQGTGA. This CDR3 comprises 13 residues. The CDR3 region has the DNA TGTGCCAGCAGCTCCACAGGGAAGTACGAGCAGTACTTC. Amino acids: CASSSTGKYEQYF.